These 5 T cell receptor beta chains originate from one sample sequenced in a study of T cell changes during pregnancy in multiple sclerosis. Sequencing was performed with immunoSEQ multiplex PCR; in TCRdb, only in-frame clones are kept and a portion is missing. In the table there are more than 45,000 clones, 80% to 95% of which are singletons. The sample consisted of CD4+ T cells from peripheral blood mononuclear cells, taken in the second trimester of pregnancy. These receptor sequences come from a female donor with multiple sclerosis, enrolled in a pregnancy study.

The rearrangement uses TRBV9 and TRBJ2-5, with D possibly being TRBD2 (6 bases). The germline CDR1 and CDR2 sequences are SGDLS and YYNGEE. This CDR3 has 16 amino acids. V lost 0 bases and J 5 bases, leaving 17 bases between the germline ends. CDR3 protein: CASSVAGASVLETQYF. The DNA for the CDR3 is TGTGCCAGCAGCGTAGCTGGGGCTAGCGTATTGGAGACCCAGTACTTC.

CDR3 sequence (DNA): TGTGCCAGCAGCTTAGGACTCAAAGATACGCAGTATTTT. Protein: CASSLGLKDTQYF. The rearrangement joins TRBV11-1 to TRBJ2-3; the D is unclear. Germline CDR1 SGHAT, CDR2 FQDESV (reference sequence). V lost 1 base, J lost 5 bases, and 7 bases lay in between. The CDR3 runs to 13 residues.

This chain links TRBV7-2 with TRBJ2-1; TRBD1 is a possible D gene (5 bases). CDR3 length: 13 residues. Germline-derived CDR1 and CDR2 are SGHTA and FQGNSA. V gave up 1 base and J gave up 10 bases, with 11 bases separating them. This CDR3 reads CASSLVWGREQFF. The CDR3 nucleotides are TGTGCCAGCAGCTTAGTATGGGGCAGAGAGCAGTTCTTC.

The chain couples TRBV6-5 to TRBJ2-3; a weak D match, TRBD2 (6 bases). Trimming shortened V by 1 base and J by 0 bases, and 11 bases separated the two germline ends. The CDR3 length is 16 residues. Germline-derived CDR1 and CDR2 are MNHEY and SVGAGI. CDR3 residues: CASSYLGGISTDTQYF. The DNA of the CDR3 is TGTGCCAGCAGTTACTTGGGAGGAATTAGCACAGATACGCAGTATTTT.

V gene TRBV25-1 combines with J gene TRBJ2-7; 7 nucleotides line up with TRBD1. V was clipped by 4 bases and J by 6 bases; unmatched bases: 6. This CDR3 has 13 residues. Germline assignment: CDR1 MGHDK and CDR2 SYGVNS. CDR3: CASSGDRAAEQYF. CDR3 DNA sequence: TGTGCCAGCAGTGGCGACAGGGCGGCCGAGCAGTACTTC.